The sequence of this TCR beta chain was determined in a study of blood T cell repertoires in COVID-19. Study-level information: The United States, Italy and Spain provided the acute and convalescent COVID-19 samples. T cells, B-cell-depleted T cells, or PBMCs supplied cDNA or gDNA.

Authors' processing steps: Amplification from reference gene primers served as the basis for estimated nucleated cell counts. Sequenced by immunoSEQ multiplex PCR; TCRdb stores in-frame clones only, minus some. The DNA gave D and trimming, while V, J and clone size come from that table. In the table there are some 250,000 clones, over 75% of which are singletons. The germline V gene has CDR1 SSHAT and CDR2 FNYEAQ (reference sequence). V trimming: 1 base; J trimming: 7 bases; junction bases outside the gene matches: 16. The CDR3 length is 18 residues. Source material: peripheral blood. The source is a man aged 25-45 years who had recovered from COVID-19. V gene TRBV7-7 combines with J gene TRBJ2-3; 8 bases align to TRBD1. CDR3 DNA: TGTGCCAGCAGCTTAGTAAGGGACAGGCACTCTCGACAGAATACGCAGTATTTT. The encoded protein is CASSLVRDRHSRQNTQYF.